The 5 T cell receptor beta chains reported below all come from one sample, sequenced in a study of tumor and adjacent non-tumor tissue in lung cancer. The library came from three nested PCR rounds adapted from ARM-PCR protocols. MiXCR, applied by TCRdb to the multiplex PCR reads, yields one record per CDR3 protein. The profile shows about 200,000 distinct CDR3 sequences, approximately 74% of them singletons. RNA was extracted from bulk tissue without any cell sorting. The source material was lung tumor tissue. These receptors were taken from a man aged 60-69 years with non-small cell lung cancer.

This chain connects TRBV29-1 to TRBJ2-2; D is undetermined. The CDR3 length is 14 residues. Germline CDR1 reads SQVTM; CDR2 reads ANQGSEA. The CDR3 DNA is TGCAGTGTCGCCCATACTGGTAGTGCCGGGGAGCTGTTTTTT. Protein sequence: CSVAHTGSAGELFF.

A word on this clonotype: Given a much more abundant clone one base away, this may be a read error. The chain has TRBV20-1 and TRBJ1-1; possibly TRBD1 for D (6 bases). The length of the CDR3 is 15 residues. Trimming removed 0 bases from V and 0 bases from J, with 11 bases in between. CDR1 and CDR2 (germline): DFQATT, SNEGSKA (reference sequence). The CDR3 nucleotides are TGCAGTGCTAGAGATTGGAGGGGGTTGAACACTGAAGCTTTCTTT. It specifies CSARDWRGLNTEAFF.

Details on this clonotype: The junction does not match germline at one end; this may be a read error. The chain uses TRBV11-1 and TRBJ2-3, with unresolved D. The CDR3 extends over 11 amino acids. Looked up from germline, CDR1 is SGHAT and CDR2 is FQDESV (reference sequence). The CDR3 loop reads CTSSLLNTQYF. In nucleotides, the CDR3 is TGTACCAGCAGCTTATTGAATACGCAGTATTTT.

The rearrangement joins TRBV20-1 to TRBJ2-1; maybe TRBD2 (6 bases). Per the germline V gene, CDR1 is DFQATT and CDR2 is SNEGSKA (reference sequence). This CDR3 has 14 residues. The germline V and J ends were trimmed by 8 bases and 7 bases, with 21 bases remaining between them. The CDR3 DNA is TGCAGTAAGAAACTATCGGGAGCTCGTAATGAGCAGTTCTTC. Amino acids: CSKKLSGARNEQFF.

Note on this clonotype: Because the CDR3 is missing its conserved closing phenylalanine or tryptophan, this is likely a read error. The V and J genes are TRBV29-1 and TRBJ1-2; D remains ambiguous. The CDR3 covers 12 residues. Trimming stripped 3 bases from V and 9 bases from J, with 14 bases between. Per germline, CDR1 SQVTM and CDR2 ANQGSEA. The CDR3 DNA follows: TGCAGCGTTGAGATGACGGGGTATCGCTACACCTCC. Residues: CSVEMTGYRYTS.